Sequencing of this T cell receptor beta chain was carried out in a study of regulatory T cells in long-lasting Graves disease. Described time point: newly diagnosed GD, antithyroid drugs for less than 3 months. From RNA extracted from PBMCs, the TCR library was made. Building the TCR beta libraries relied on iRepertoire HTBI primers, and CDR3 regions underwent Arm-PCR. TCRdb redid the calling of the multiplex PCR reads with MiXCR, one entry per CDR3 protein. Among some 320,000 distinct CDR3 sequences listed, 18% were seen once. The CDR3 loop spans 14 amino acids. V was clipped by 7 bases and J by 7 bases, with 14 bases between them. Looked up from germline, CDR1 is SNHLY and CDR2 is FYNNEI. This clonotype showed up many times. Antigen: not known. General study results and limits: When disease was persistent, TRBV28, TRBJ1-2 and TRBJ2-5 were the favored segments.

This clonotype was sampled from a female donor with Graves disease. Specimen: peripheral blood mononuclear cells (PBMCs), collected at new diagnosis, from a patient treated with antithyroid drugs. The V and J genes are TRBV2 and TRBJ1-6; D is possibly TRBD1 (6 bases). The CDR3 nucleotides are TGTGCCAGCACCCGCCGGACAGAGAATTCACCCCTCCACTTT. It yields the protein CASTRRTENSPLHF. The full variable domain, rest sourced from reference TRBV2 and TRBJ1-6, is EPEVTQTPSHQVTQMGQEVILRCVPISNHLYFYWYRQILGQKVEFLVSFYNNEISEKSEIFDDQFSVERPDGSNFTLKIRSTKLEDSAMYFCASTRRTENSPLHFGNGTRLTVT.